The 12 T cell receptor beta chains in this list originate from one sample, sequenced in a study of T cells in Graves' hyperthyroidism and ophthalmopathy. From RNA transcripts, TCR beta CDR3 regions were amplified. HTBI primers drove first-round RT-PCR of the TCR CDR3. TCRdb called the multiplex PCR reads again in MiXCR, with one record for every CDR3 protein. The sample has around 430,000 distinct CDR3 sequences; 15% are singletons. The material sequenced was blood. The receptors originated from a woman younger than 45 with Graves' hyperthyroidism.

This clonotype came up a few times. This chain uses TRBV5-1 with TRBJ1-4, with 8 bases identical to TRBD1. Trimming at V came to 0 bases and at J to 6 bases, leaving 7 bases not matched to a gene. Per germline, CDR1 SGHRS and CDR2 YFSETQ. The CDR3 is 16 amino acids. The CDR3 DNA is TGCGCCAGCAGCTTGGGGACAGGGATTGGCGATGAAAAACTGTTTTTT. This gives the protein CASSLGTGIGDEKLFF.

This clonotype came up many times. The chain carries TRBV20-1 and TRBJ2-7, with a weak D call TRBD2 (6 bases). This CDR3 has 13 amino acids. Germline CDR1 is DFQATT and CDR2 is SNEGSKA (reference sequence). Trimming took off 5 bases at V and 3 bases at J, with 14 bases between the two ends. This chain's CDR3 is CSALWRGYYEQYF. In DNA form, the CDR3 reads TGCAGTGCTTTATGGCGGGGTTACTACGAGCAGTACTTC.

A word on this clonotype: This may be a read error: a much more frequent sequence differs by one nucleotide. The chain recombines TRBV11-2 with TRBJ1-4, with D uncertain. The CDR3 extends over 14 amino acids. Germline V gene lookup returns CDR1 SGHAT and CDR2 FQNNGV. CDR3 in DNA: TGTGCCAGCAGCTTAGACAGCCTAAATGAAAAACTGGTTTTT. This sequence encodes CASSLDSLNEKLVF.

This clonotype was observed at least ten times. The V gene is TRBV6-1, the J gene TRBJ2-1; D is perhaps TRBD1 or TRBD2 (5 bases each). V lost 8 bases and J lost 0, with 8 bases in between. The germline V gene has CDR1 MNHNS and CDR2 SASEGT. CDR3 length: 13 amino acids. CDR3 amino acids: CASRGSSYNEQFF. As DNA, the CDR3 is TGTGCCAGCCGGGGCAGCTCCTACAATGAGCAGTTCTTC.

This clonotype appeared many times. V gene TRBV7-9 combines with J gene TRBJ2-5; TRBD1 matches at 8 bases. V shed 2 bases and J 5 bases; nucleotides not matched to a gene: 4. Germline CDR1 reads SEHNR; CDR2 reads FQNEAQ (reference sequence). This CDR3 has 14 residues. The CDR3 nucleotides read TGTGCCAGCAGCTTACCGGACAGGGATGAGACCCAGTACTTC. It is translated as CASSLPDRDETQYF.

The chain has TRBV7-3 and TRBJ1-2, with TRBD1 as a possible D gene (6 bases). Trimming removed 5 bases from V and 6 bases from J, with 16 bases in between. The CDR3 totals 14 residues. Germline V gene sequence: CDR1 SGHTA, CDR2 FQGTGA. This CDR3 reads CASSLGGDKHGYTF. CDR3 DNA: TGTGCCAGCAGCCTGGGGGGGGACAAGCATGGCTACACCTTC.

The chain uses TRBV29-1 and TRBJ1-4, with D possibly matching TRBD1 (5 bases). CDR3 length: 13 amino acids. V was trimmed by 6 bases and J by 5 bases, leaving 13 bases between them. Per the germline V gene, CDR1 is SQVTM and CDR2 is ANQGSEA. The CDR3, as DNA: TGCAGCGTCCGCCCCAAGGGGAATGAAAAACTGTTTTTT. It yields the protein CSVRPKGNEKLFF.

The V gene is TRBV29-1, the J gene TRBJ2-1; TRBD2 is a possible D gene (6 bases). This CDR3 has 13 residues. CDR1 is SQVTM, CDR2 ANQGSEA, per germline. V shed 6 bases and J shed 6 bases, with 15 bases lying between them. CDR3 in amino acids: CSVEPTRRNEQFF. Written as DNA, the CDR3 is TGCAGCGTGGAACCGACTAGGCGCAATGAGCAGTTCTTC.

This clonotype showed up many times. The chain recombines TRBV6-5 with TRBJ2-1; 10 positions agree with TRBD2. V lost 2 bases to trimming and J lost 7 bases; unmatched junction nucleotides: 8. The CDR3 has 16 amino acids. Germline CDR1 is MNHEY and CDR2 is SVGAGI. CDR3 DNA sequence: TGTGCCAGCAGTTACGGGACTAGCGCCTTATATAATGAGCAGTTCTTC. Residues: CASSYGTSALYNEQFF.

In this sample, this clonotype turned up a few times. The J gene is TRBJ1-5, the V gene TRBV5-8; D remains ambiguous. The length of the CDR3 is 15 residues. From germline, CDR1 is SGHTS and CDR2 YDEGEE. Trimming left V 0 bases short and J 0 bases short, with 7 bases between. In DNA, the CDR3 is TGTGCCAGCAGCTTGGGGATTTATAGCAATCAGCCCCAGCATTTT. It is translated as CASSLGIYSNQPQHF. Together with reference TRBV5-8 and TRBJ1-5, the CDR3 gives the full variable domain: EAGVTQSPTHLIKTRGQQATLRCSPISGHTSVYWYQQALGLGLQFLLWYDEGEERNRGNFPPRFSGRQFPNYSSELNVNALELEDSALYLCASSLGIYSNQPQHFGDGTRLSIL.

This clonotype was seen repeatedly, ten times or more. This chain connects TRBV2 to TRBJ1-1; D gene unclear. The CDR3 spans 13 residues. Trimming cost V 5 bases and J 7 bases, with 14 bases left between them. Looked up from germline, CDR1 is SNHLY and CDR2 is FYNNEI. CDR3 residues: CASSPSLGGEAFF. The CDR3 DNA reads TGTGCCAGCAGTCCATCTCTTGGAGGTGAAGCTTTCTTT.

This clonotype was seen many times. The chain uses TRBV5-1 and TRBJ2-3; tentative D call: TRBD1 (6 bases). There are 15 residues in the CDR3. In germline, CDR1 is SGHRS, CDR2 YFSETQ. V was trimmed by 2 bases and J by 2 bases, leaving 12 bases between them. CDR3 in DNA: TGCGCCAGCAGCTTACAGGGTCGGAACACAGATACGCAGTATTTT. Translation gives CASSLQGRNTDTQYF.